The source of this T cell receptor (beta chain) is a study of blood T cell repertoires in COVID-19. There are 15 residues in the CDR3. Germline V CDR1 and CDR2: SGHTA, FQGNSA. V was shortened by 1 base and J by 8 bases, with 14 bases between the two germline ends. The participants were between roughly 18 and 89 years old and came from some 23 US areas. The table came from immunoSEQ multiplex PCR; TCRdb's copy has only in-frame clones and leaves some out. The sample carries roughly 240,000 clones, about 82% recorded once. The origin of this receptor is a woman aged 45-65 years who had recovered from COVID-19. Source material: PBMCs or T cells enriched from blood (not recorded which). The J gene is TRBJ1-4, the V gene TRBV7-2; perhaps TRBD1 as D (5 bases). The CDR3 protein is CASSLGRQLQEKLFF. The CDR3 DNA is TGTGCCAGCAGCTTAGGCAGACAGTTACAAGAAAAACTGTTTTTT.